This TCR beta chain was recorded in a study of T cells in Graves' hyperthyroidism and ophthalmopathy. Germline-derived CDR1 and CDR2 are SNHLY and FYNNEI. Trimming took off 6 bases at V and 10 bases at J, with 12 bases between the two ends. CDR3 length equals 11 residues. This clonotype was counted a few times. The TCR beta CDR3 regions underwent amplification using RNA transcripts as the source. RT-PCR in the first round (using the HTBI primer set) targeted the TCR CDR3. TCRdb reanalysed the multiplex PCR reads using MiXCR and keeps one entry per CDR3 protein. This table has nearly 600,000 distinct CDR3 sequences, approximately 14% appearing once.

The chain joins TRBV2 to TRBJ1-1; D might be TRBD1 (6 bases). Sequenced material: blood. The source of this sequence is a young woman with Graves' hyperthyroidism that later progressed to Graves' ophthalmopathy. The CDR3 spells CASSGGGGAFF. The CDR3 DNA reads TGTGCCAGCAGCGGAGGAGGGGGAGCTTTCTTT.